The 31 T cell receptor beta chains below all came from one sample that was sequenced in a study of blood T cell repertoires in COVID-19 (dated by TCRdb to about 2020). Receptors were amplified or captured by the immunoSEQ multiplex PCR assay. TCRdb re-hosts the immuneACCESS table, in-frame sequences only. Its copies lack some clones; in the studies checked, an unresolved V gene accounts for under half of them, and the cause for the rest is not known. The sample table records about 83,000 clones; approximately 86% of these occur just once. Approximately 2.9% of the sample rests with the top ten. Specimen: peripheral blood. The receptors were sampled from a woman between 45 and 60 years old with active or convalescent COVID-19.

The chain is built from TRBV28 and TRBJ2-7, with 7 positions matching TRBD2. From germline, CDR1 is MDHEN and CDR2 SYDVKM. The CDR3 is 15 amino acids. The V segment lost 6 bases and the J segment 4 bases; nucleotides outside the gene matches: 12. CDR3 loop: CASSPGVFGGYEQYF. DNA of the CDR3: TGTGCCAGCAGCCCTGGGGTCTTCGGGGGGTACGAGCAGTACTTC.

The chain links TRBV7-8 to TRBJ1-4, with D possibly TRBD1 on 6 matching bases. Trimming cost V 2 bases and J 2 bases, with 15 bases left between them. Germline loops: CDR1 SGHVS, CDR2 FQNEAQ. This CDR3 region has 17 residues. In DNA, the CDR3 is TGTGCCAGCAGCTTAAACAGGGTGAGGCGGACTAATGAAAAACTGTTTTTT. Translating it yields CASSLNRVRRTNEKLFF. The complete variable domain, with remaining parts taken from reference TRBV7-8 and TRBJ1-4, reads GAGVSQSPRYKVAKRGQDVALRCDPISGHVSLFWYQQALGQGPEFLTYFQNEAQLDKSGLPSDRFFAERPEGSVSTLKIQRTQQEDSAVYLCASSLNRVRRTNEKLFFGSGTQLSVL.

The rearrangement links TRBV4-2 to TRBJ1-6; D is uncertain. Trimming took off 2 bases at V and 5 bases at J, with 19 bases between the two ends. The CDR3 runs to 18 residues. CDR1 LGHNA and CDR2 YNFKEQ come from the germline V gene. This chain's CDR3 is CASSQTRPLGANNSPLHF. The CDR3 nucleotides are TGTGCCAGCAGCCAAACCCGACCATTAGGAGCTAATAATTCACCCCTCCACTTT.

The chain links TRBV9 to TRBJ2-7; 8 nucleotides match TRBD2. V shed 4 bases and J 2 bases; nucleotides not matched to a gene: 5. Germline V lookup: CDR1 SGDLS, CDR2 YYNGEE. The CDR3 contains 14 residues. CDR3 sequence reads: CASSPSAGAYEQYF. The CDR3 nucleotides read TGTGCCAGCAGCCCATCAGCGGGGGCCTACGAGCAGTACTTC.

The rearrangement joins TRBV30 to TRBJ2-3; possible D gene TRBD1, 6 bases. This CDR3 has 17 amino acids. Trimming took off 0 bases at V and 0 bases at J, with 16 bases between the two ends. Germline V gene data show CDR1 as GTSNPN and CDR2 as SVGIG (reference sequence). The CDR3 DNA follows: TGTGCCTGGAGTGTACCGTCCTGGGGGCCTAGCACAGATACGCAGTATTTT. This sequence encodes CAWSVPSWGPSTDTQYF.

V and J are TRBV11-1 and TRBJ2-7, with 9 bases identical to TRBD1. The J segment lost 5 bases and the V segment lost 2 bases, leaving 7 bases of the junction unmatched. The CDR3 has 15 residues. In germline, CDR1 is SGHAT, CDR2 FQDESV (reference sequence). The CDR3 DNA follows: TGTGCCAGCAGCTTATGGTCGGACAGGGGAAACGAGCAGTACTTC. This translates into CASSLWSDRGNEQYF.

V gene TRBV12-3 or TRBV12-4 combines with J gene TRBJ1-1; TRBD1 is a possible D gene (5 bases). Trimming took off 7 bases at V and 7 bases at J, with 16 bases between the two ends. The CDR3 has 13 residues. The CDR3 spells CASTPGGAYEAFF. In DNA, the CDR3 is TGTGCCAGCACCCCAGGTGGGGCATATGAAGCTTTCTTT.

The gene calls are TRBV30 and TRBJ2-7; TRBD2 might be the D (6 bases). Germline values: CDR1 GTSNPN, CDR2 SVGIG (reference sequence). V was trimmed by 5 bases and J by 0 bases, leaving 8 bases between them. The CDR3 extends over 12 amino acids. CDR3 nucleotide sequence: TGTGCCTGGGGGACTTTCTCCTACGAGCAGTACTTC. Translation: CAWGTFSYEQYF. The full variable domain, in which reference TRBV30 and TRBJ2-7 provide the parts outside the CDR3, is SQTIHQWPATLVQPVGSPLSLECTVEGTSNPNLYWYRQAAGRGLQLLFYSVGIGQISSEVPQNLSASRPQDRQFILSSKKLLLSDSGFYLCAWGTFSYEQYFGPGTRLTVT.

The CDR3: CASSLGPPEYSGNTIYF. Written as DNA, the CDR3 is TGTGCCAGCAGCCTGGGGCCTCCGGAGTACTCTGGAAACACCATATATTTT. The genes are TRBV11-2 and TRBJ1-3; TRBD1 might be the D (5 bases). Germline V lookup: CDR1 SGHAT, CDR2 FQNNGV. Trimming took 5 bases from V and 0 from J, leaving 17 bases between them. The CDR3 runs to 17 residues. The variable domain in full, with the rest retrieved from reference TRBV11-2 and TRBJ1-3, is EAGVAQSPRYKIIEKRQSVAFWCNPISGHATLYWYQQILGQGPKLLIQFQNNGVVDDSQLPKDRFSAERLKGVDSTLKIQPAKLEDSAVYLCASSLGPPEYSGNTIYFGEGSWLTVV.

The J gene is TRBJ2-7, the V gene TRBV7-2; 9 nucleotides match TRBD2. The germline CDR1 and CDR2 sequences are SGHTA and FQGNSA. J lost 4 bases, V lost 5 bases, and 12 bases had no gene match. This CDR3 has 16 amino acids. CDR3 region: CASSPLAAGGAYEQYF. The CDR3 coding sequence is TGTGCCAGCAGCCCCTTGGCAGCGGGGGGCGCATACGAGCAGTACTTC.

The gene calls are TRBV7-3 and TRBJ2-1; D not resolved. Deletions cut 5 bases from V and 5 bases from J, with 16 bases between. Germline lookup yields CDR1 SGHTA and CDR2 FQGTGA. This CDR3 spans 15 amino acids. In DNA, the CDR3 is TGTGCCAGCAGCGTCCACTCATTAGCCGACAATGAGCAGTTCTTC. Protein sequence: CASSVHSLADNEQFF.

The chain joins TRBV7-9 to TRBJ1-2; the match to TRBD1 covers 8 bases. J lost 3 bases, V lost 4 bases, and 4 bases had no gene match. The CDR3 spans 14 residues. Germline V lookup: CDR1 SEHNR, CDR2 FQNEAQ (reference sequence). This CDR3 is CASSSQGGDYGYTF. CDR3 DNA sequence: TGTGCCAGCAGCTCACAGGGGGGGGACTATGGCTACACCTTC.

The chain carries TRBV21-1 and TRBJ1-4; the DNA was not compared with TRBD1, the D call given in the table. TRBV21-1 is given as a pseudogene. The CDR3 totals 16 residues. As DNA, the CDR3 is TGTGCCAGCAACAACGCGGTTCGACAGCCAAATGAAAAACTGTTTTTT. Amino acid sequence: CASNNAVRQPNEKLFF.

The chain links TRBV3-1 (or the pseudogene TRBV3-2) to TRBJ1-2, with TRBD1 matching 10 bases. J lost 6 bases, V lost 0 bases, and 7 bases had no gene match. The CDR3 runs to 16 residues. The germline V gene encodes CDR1 LGHDT and CDR2 YNNKEL (reference sequence). The CDR3 region has the DNA TGTGCCAGCAGCCAAGATAGGGGGACAGGGGACGATGGCTACACCTTC. It specifies CASSQDRGTGDDGYTF.

This chain uses TRBV5-1 with TRBJ1-2; D is possibly TRBD1 (6 bases). Germline V CDR1 and CDR2: SGHRS, YFSETQ. Trimming cost V 4 bases and J 7 bases, with 14 bases left between them. The CDR3 contains 13 residues. CDR3 coding DNA: TGCGCCAGCAGCCCAACAGGGCTTAGTGGCTACACCTTC. As protein: CASSPTGLSGYTF. The full variable domain, completed using reference TRBV5-1 and TRBJ1-2, is KAGVTQTPRYLIKTRGQQVTLSCSPISGHRSVSWYQQTPGQGLQFLFEYFSETQRNKGNFPGRFSGRQFSNSRSEMNVSTLELGDSALYLCASSPTGLSGYTFGSGTRLTVV.

This clone was recorded only once. The chain employs TRBV15 and TRBJ1-2; unclear D gene. The germline V gene has CDR1 LNHNV and CDR2 YYDKDF (reference sequence). The V end lost 1 base, the J end lost 8 bases, and 17 bases lay between the germline ends. This CDR3 comprises 15 residues. CDR3 amino acids: CATSRGGAGSAGYTF. The DNA for the CDR3 is TGTGCCACCAGCAGAGGGGGAGCGGGGAGTGCCGGCTACACCTTC.

In its sample, this clone was seen once. This sequence joins TRBV7-2 and TRBJ2-3, with D tentatively TRBD2 (6 bases). From germline, CDR1 is SGHTA and CDR2 FQGNSA. The CDR3 length is 18 residues. V was pared by 1 base and J by 6 bases, with 23 bases between. The CDR3 reads CASSLVSQAGGALDTQYF. The DNA of the CDR3 is TGTGCCAGCAGCTTAGTAAGCCAGGCCGGGGGTGCCCTCGATACGCAGTATTTT.

This rearrangement joins TRBV6-5 to TRBJ1-1; D is uncertain. V lost 4 bases to trimming and J lost 0 bases, with 12 bases between them. Germline CDR1 is MNHEY and CDR2 is SVGAGI. The CDR3 is made up of 15 amino acids. The CDR3 nucleotides read TGTGCCAGCAGTTTGGCAGGTACCATGAACACTGAAGCTTTCTTT. Protein product: CASSLAGTMNTEAFF.

The gene calls are TRBV30 and TRBJ1-6; 8 bases line up with TRBD1. The CDR3 runs 14 residues. The trim removed 3 bases at V and 7 bases at J, leaving 5 bases unmatched. Germline assignment: CDR1 GTSNPN and CDR2 SVGIG (reference sequence). The CDR3 nucleotides are TGTGCCTGGAGCCGGACAGGGACGAATTCACCCCTCCACTTT. This codes for CAWSRTGTNSPLHF.

The chain has TRBV27 and TRBJ1-1; no definite D call. Germline V gene sequence: CDR1 MNHEY, CDR2 SMNVEV (reference sequence). Trimming pared 6 bases from V and 6 bases from J, leaving 11 bases between. This CDR3 contains 12 residues. CDR3 in amino acids: CASSPRQSEAFF. DNA of the CDR3: TGTGCCAGCAGCCCCCGACAATCTGAAGCTTTCTTT.

The gene calls are TRBV30 and TRBJ2-7; TRBD1 agrees at 7 bases. Germline V gene sequence: CDR1 GTSNPN, CDR2 SVGIG (reference sequence). The CDR3 consists of 13 residues. J was trimmed by 3 bases and V by 3 bases; bases with no gene match: 5. In DNA, the CDR3 is TGTGCCTGGAGGAAGACAGGGCGCTACGAGCAGTACTTC. It yields the protein CAWRKTGRYEQYF. Variable domain in full (rest from reference TRBV30 and TRBJ2-7): SQTIHQWPATLVQPVGSPLSLECTVEGTSNPNLYWYRQAAGRGLQLLFYSVGIGQISSEVPQNLSASRPQDRQFILSSKKLLLSDSGFYLCAWRKTGRYEQYFGPGTRLTVT.

This chain uses TRBV6-1 with TRBJ1-5; no clear D gene. With 1 base removed from V and 4 bases from J, the gap between germline ends came to 8 bases. Germline V CDR1 and CDR2: MNHNS, SASEGT. The CDR3 contains 14 residues. The CDR3 DNA reads as TGTGCCAGCAGTGAAGGTCCAGATAATCAGCCCCAGCATTTT. This translates into CASSEGPDNQPQHF.

The V call is TRBV12-3 or TRBV12-4, the J call TRBJ1-1; D unclear. Trimming pared 6 bases from V and 0 bases from J, leaving 8 bases between. This CDR3 has 13 amino acids. The CDR3: CASRTPMNTEAFF. CDR3 nucleotides: TGTGCCAGCAGAACACCGATGAACACTGAAGCTTTCTTT.

This clone was recorded a few times. The rearrangement joins TRBV9 to TRBJ2-1; D might be TRBD2 (6 bases). Trimming stripped 0 bases from V and 1 base from J, with 11 bases between. The CDR3 has 16 amino acids. Germline V lookup: CDR1 SGDLS, CDR2 YYNGEE. DNA for the CDR3: TGTGCCAGCAGCGTAGGCAAGGGGAGGTCCTACAATGAGCAGTTCTTC. This sequence encodes CASSVGKGRSYNEQFF.

The chain links TRBV5-5 to TRBJ1-1, with D unresolved. CDR1 is SGHKS and CDR2 is YYEKEE in the germline V gene (reference sequence). Trimming stripped 1 base from V and 0 bases from J, with 10 bases between. The CDR3 is made up of 15 amino acids. CDR3 loop: CASSLTRIMNTEAFF. In DNA form, the CDR3 reads TGTGCCAGCAGCTTGACAAGAATCATGAACACTGAAGCTTTCTTT. Full variable domain (outside the CDR3, taken from reference TRBV5-5 and TRBJ1-1): DAGVTQSPTHLIKTRGQQVTLRCSPISGHKSVSWYQQVLGQGPQFIFQYYEKEERGRGNFPDRFSARQFPNYSSELNVNALLLGDSALYLCASSLTRIMNTEAFFGQGTRLTVV.

The rearrangement uses TRBV4-1 and TRBJ1-2, with D perhaps TRBD1 (5 bases). The CDR3 is 15 residues long. V lost 0 bases and J 4 bases, leaving 12 bases between the germline ends. The germline V gene encodes CDR1 MGHRA and CDR2 YSYEKL. The CDR3 DNA is TGCGCCAGCAGCCAAGAGTCAGGGTTGGGCTATGGCTACACCTTC. Translating it yields CASSQESGLGYGYTF.

This chain joins TRBV6-5 and TRBJ2-2; TRBD1 agrees at 9 bases. The CDR3 extends over 14 amino acids. After removal of 8 bases from V and 10 bases from J, the junction contained 11 bases not matched to a gene. The germline V gene has CDR1 MNHEY and CDR2 SVGAGI. CDR3 sequence: CASGYRGRSEELFF. CDR3 nucleotides: TGTGCCAGCGGATACAGGGGGCGGTCGGAGGAGCTGTTTTTT.

The chain links TRBV20-1 to TRBJ1-1; TRBD1 matches at 8 bases. Germline V lookup: CDR1 DFQATT, CDR2 SNEGSKA (reference sequence). The CDR3 covers 10 residues. CDR3: CRTGGTEAFF. The CDR3 bases are TGCAGAACAGGGGGCACTGAAGCTTTCTTT.

The chain carries TRBV12-3 or TRBV12-4 and TRBJ1-1; D not resolved. Trimming took off 2 bases at V and 11 bases at J, with 12 bases between the two ends. There are 12 residues in the CDR3. DNA for the CDR3: TGTGCCAGCAGTTTATCCCCCAATTTGGCTTTCTTT. This gives the protein CASSLSPNLAFF.

This chain connects TRBV6-1 to TRBJ1-6, with 7 bases that match TRBD1. The trim removed 4 bases at V and 0 bases at J, leaving 15 bases unmatched. CDR1 and CDR2 from the germline V gene are MNHNS and SASEGT. This CDR3 spans 20 amino acids. CDR3: CASSGKPRQGPSSYNSPLHF. The CDR3 DNA is TGTGCCAGCAGTGGGAAGCCGCGACAGGGTCCGAGCTCCTATAATTCACCCCTCCACTTT.

The V and J genes are TRBV30 and TRBJ1-3, with TRBD1 identical over 8 bases. J was trimmed by 2 bases and V by 5 bases; bases with no gene match: 8. The length of the CDR3 is 15 residues. CDR1 is GTSNPN and CDR2 is SVGIG in the germline V gene (reference sequence). In nucleotides, the CDR3 is TGTGCCTGGGGGACCAGGGGGCAGACTGGAAACACCATATATTTT. Encoded protein: CAWGTRGQTGNTIYF.